Each of the 19 T cell receptor beta chains below was sequenced from the same sample in a study of blood T cell repertoires in COVID-19. Clones were read by immunoSEQ multiplex PCR, and TCRdb kept only the in-frame ones, dropping some. Of 250,000 to 300,000 clones listed, around nine tenths are singletons. Sequencing was performed on peripheral blood. Receptors originate from a woman aged 40 to 55 who had recovered from COVID-19.

This sequence joins TRBV21-1 and TRBJ1-4; the table's TRBD1 call for D was not verified on the DNA. TRBV21-1 is deemed a pseudogene. The CDR3 length is 16 residues. CDR3 nucleotide sequence: TGTGCCAGCAGCAAAGCCCGGACAGGTGGTAATGAAAAACTGTTTTTT. The encoded protein is CASSKARTGGNEKLFF.

This clone has only a few counts. V usage is TRBV28 and J usage is TRBJ1-2; 9 nucleotides agree with TRBD1. J lost 2 bases, V lost 1 base, and 5 bases had no gene match. Germline lookup yields CDR1 MDHEN and CDR2 SYDVKM. The CDR3 has 16 amino acids. CDR3 nucleotide sequence: TGTGCCAGCAGTTTATATACCGGGACAGGGAACTATGGCTACACCTTC. It codes for CASSLYTGTGNYGYTF.

The chain recombines TRBV7-3 with TRBJ2-1; the match to TRBD1 covers 7 bases. V was clipped by 5 bases and J by 4 bases; unmatched bases: 5. Germline V lookup: CDR1 SGHTA, CDR2 FQGTGA. CDR3 length: 14 amino acids. CDR3 DNA sequence: TGTGCCAGCAGCCCGGACAGGAGTTACAATGAGCAGTTCTTC. Its translation: CASSPDRSYNEQFF.

This chain connects TRBV29-1 to TRBJ2-3; D is uncertain. Trimming left V 4 bases short and J 6 bases short, with 11 bases between. Germline assignment: CDR1 SQVTM and CDR2 ANQGSEA. CDR3 length: 12 amino acids. CDR3 sequence reads: CSVAELSDTQYF. DNA of the CDR3: TGCAGCGTTGCAGAATTGTCGGATACGCAGTATTTT.

The chain uses TRBV9 and TRBJ2-1, with 7 positions matching TRBD2. The CDR3 is 15 residues long. V was pared by 3 bases and J by 5 bases, with 8 bases of the junction left unmatched. The germline gives CDR1 SGDLS, CDR2 YYNGEE. CDR3 protein: CASSEGTTGNNEQFF. The CDR3 nucleotides read TGTGCCAGCAGCGAGGGGACTACCGGAAACAATGAGCAGTTCTTC.

The chain uses TRBV20-1 and TRBJ2-3, with TRBD2 matching 8 bases. CDR1 is DFQATT, CDR2 SNEGSKA, per germline (reference sequence). The CDR3 sequence is 15 residues long. The V segment lost 3 bases and the J segment 1 base; nucleotides outside the gene matches: 6. CDR3 in DNA: TGCAGTGCTAGTCCCCCGACTAGCGGCACAGATACGCAGTATTTT. Its translation is CSASPPTSGTDTQYF.

The chain recombines TRBV15 with TRBJ2-2; 11 positions match TRBD1. V dropped 2 bases and J dropped 6; count of bases not matched to a gene: 14. In germline, CDR1 is LNHNV, CDR2 YYDKDF (reference sequence). This CDR3 is built from 19 residues. The CDR3 DNA reads TGTGCCACCAGCAGAAGCTACGGACAGGGGGCGCCCGGGGCCGGGGAGCTGTTTTTT. It translates to CATSRSYGQGAPGAGELFF.

This clone appeared once. The chain couples TRBV11-2 to TRBJ2-2; D is unresolved. Looked up from germline, CDR1 is SGHAT and CDR2 is FQNNGV. The CDR3 has 17 amino acids. V lost 1 base and J lost 0, with 12 bases in between. CDR3 nucleotide sequence: TGTGCCAGCAGCTTAGGTTACGCAGGCGCGAACACCGGGGAGCTGTTTTTT. This encodes CASSLGYAGANTGELFF.

This rearrangement joins TRBV19 to TRBJ1-2; D might be TRBD1 (5 bases). The CDR3 contains 14 residues. Looked up from germline, CDR1 is LNHDA and CDR2 is SQIVND (reference sequence). Trimming took 3 bases from V and 2 from J, leaving 10 bases between them. As DNA, the CDR3 is TGTGCCAGTAGTATCCCCCCAGGGAACTATGGCTACACCTTC. Translation gives CASSIPPGNYGYTF.

V gene TRBV19 combines with J gene TRBJ1-5; D possibly corresponds to TRBD1 (6 bases). CDR1 is LNHDA and CDR2 is SQIVND in the germline V gene (reference sequence). V lost 0 bases and J 0 bases, leaving 12 bases between the germline ends. This CDR3 region has 17 residues. The CDR3 sequence is CASSIETGAYSNQPQHF. The CDR3 nucleotides read TGTGCCAGTAGTATAGAGACAGGAGCCTATAGCAATCAGCCCCAGCATTTT.

The rearrangement joins TRBV6-5 to TRBJ2-3, with 9 bases matching TRBD2. Germline trimming cut 0 bases from V and 4 bases from J; bases unmatched to any gene: 2. CDR3 size: 15 residues. Germline CDR1 MNHEY, CDR2 SVGAGI. CDR3 loop: CASSYSAGGADTQYF. In nucleotides, the CDR3 is TGTGCCAGCAGTTACTCGGCGGGAGGGGCAGATACGCAGTATTTT.

The chain has TRBV7-9 and TRBJ2-7, with 14 bases aligning to TRBD2. CDR1 is SEHNR and CDR2 is FQNEAQ in the germline V gene (reference sequence). V trimming: 5 bases; J trimming: 5 bases; junction bases outside the gene matches: 5. The CDR3 consists of 15 residues. The CDR3 is CASSTGLAGEHEQYF. The CDR3 region has the DNA TGTGCCAGCAGCACGGGACTAGCGGGAGAGCACGAGCAGTACTTC.

This chain connects TRBV19 to TRBJ2-2; D uncertain. Germline values: CDR1 LNHDA, CDR2 SQIVND (reference sequence). Trimming pared 4 bases from V and 7 bases from J, leaving 7 bases between. The CDR3 length is 12 residues. CDR3 residues: CASSTRSGELFF. The CDR3 nucleotides read TGTGCCAGTAGTACGCGGAGCGGGGAGCTGTTTTTT.

This chain uses TRBV11-3 with TRBJ2-1, with 11 bases fitting TRBD2. The germline CDR1 and CDR2 sequences are SGHNT and YENEEA. There are 20 residues in the CDR3. J gave up 5 bases and V 1 base, and 16 bases lay outside the gene matches. CDR3 DNA: TGTGCCAGCAGCTTAGGATCCCCCCCACTAGCGGGAGTATTACACAATGAGCAGTTCTTC. Translation gives CASSLGSPPLAGVLHNEQFF.

The chain combines TRBV10-2 with TRBJ1-4; a weak D match, TRBD1 (5 bases). V lost 0 bases and J lost 0, with 5 bases in between. This CDR3 is built from 15 residues. Germline CDR1 WSHSY, CDR2 SAAADI. As DNA, the CDR3 is TGCGCCAGCAGTGAGTCGACAGCAACTAATGAAAAACTGTTTTTT. Its translation: CASSESTATNEKLFF.

The chain has TRBV6-1 and TRBJ2-1; D is ambiguous. V lost 2 bases, J lost 5 bases, and 7 bases lay in between. The germline V gene has CDR1 MNHNS and CDR2 SASEGT. The CDR3 runs 13 residues. The CDR3, as DNA: TGTGCCAGCAGTGAATGGCCCAACAATGAGCAGTTCTTC. Residues: CASSEWPNNEQFF.

DNA of the CDR3: TGTGCCAGCAGGAGCGGGGCGATCACTAGCACAGATACGCAGTATTTT. Its protein is CASRSGAITSTDTQYF. V usage is TRBV11-1 and J usage is TRBJ2-3, with 7 bases fitting TRBD2. V shed 6 bases, J shed 0 bases, and the junction held 9 bases outside the gene matches. Germline values: CDR1 SGHAT, CDR2 FQDESV (reference sequence). CDR3 length equals 16 residues.

The chain recombines TRBV6-5 with TRBJ1-5; D is possibly TRBD1 (6 bases). V was clipped by 7 bases and J by 1 base, with 14 bases between them. The CDR3 sequence is 15 residues long. Germline V gene sequence: CDR1 MNHEY, CDR2 SVGAGI. CDR3 residues: CASTAQGLSNQPQHF. The CDR3 DNA reads as TGTGCCAGCACCGCACAGGGCCTAAGCAATCAGCCCCAGCATTTT.

This clone has a handful of counts. The chain couples TRBV6-2 or TRBV6-3 to TRBJ1-5; D is perhaps TRBD1 (6 bases). The CDR3 runs 12 residues. Germline V gene lookup returns CDR1 MNHEY and CDR2 SVGEGT. V gave up 6 bases and J gave up 5 bases, with 8 bases separating them. This CDR3 is CASSKGDQPQHF. The CDR3 bases are TGTGCCAGCAGCAAGGGGGATCAGCCCCAGCATTTT.